This T cell receptor beta chain was observed in a study of blood T cell repertoires in COVID-19. The wider study: PBMCs, B-cell-depleted T cells, or T cells provided the cDNA or gDNA that made up the material.

This clone was detected ten times or more. Profiling relied on immunoSEQ multiplex PCR, and the TCRdb table lists in-frame clones only, not all of them. The data hold fewer than 300,000 clones, with over 75% observed a single time. Germline CDR1 GTSNPN, CDR2 SVGIG (reference sequence). The CDR3 consists of 17 residues. V was shortened by 0 bases and J by 4 bases, with 18 bases between the two germline ends. The source material was PBMCs or T cells enriched from blood (not recorded which). This receptor was taken from a woman aged 25-40 years who had recovered from COVID-19. This chain connects TRBV30 to TRBJ2-2, with D perhaps matching TRBD1 (6 bases). DNA for the CDR3: TGTGCCTGGAGTGTATCGAACCTGGGGACAACCACCGGGGAGCTGTTTTTT. Protein: CAWSVSNLGTTTGELFF. The complete variable domain, with remaining parts taken from reference TRBV30 and TRBJ2-2, reads SQTIHQWPATLVQPVGSPLSLECTVEGTSNPNLYWYRQAAGRGLQLLFYSVGIGQISSEVPQNLSASRPQDRQFILSSKKLLLSDSGFYLCAWSVSNLGTTTGELFFGEGSRLTVL.